The rows below give T cell receptor beta chains drawn from one sample of a study of T cells in Graves' hyperthyroidism and ophthalmopathy. TCRdb redid the calling of the multiplex PCR reads with MiXCR, one entry per CDR3 protein. The data hold 250,000 to 300,000 distinct CDR3 sequences, with about 14% observed a single time. The material sequenced was blood. These receptors all stem from a woman between 35 and 50 years old with Graves' hyperthyroidism that later progressed to Graves' ophthalmopathy. CDR3s include the opening cysteine and the closing phenylalanine or tryptophan. D genes are given only for firm matches. Some rows mark clone size as missing; the rest say once, few, many or name a class of expanded clone.

d_call clone_size j_call v_call cdr3_nt cdr3_aa
NA few TRBJ2-7 TRBV6-2/TRBV6-3 TGTGCCAGCAGGGAGGGTTTTTCCTACGAGCAGTACTTC CASREGFSYEQYF
TRBD1 many TRBJ2-7 TRBV28 TGTGCCAGCCTCGGACAGGCCTACGAGCAGTACTTC CASLGQAYEQYF
NA many TRBJ2-1 TRBV28 TGTGCCAGCGGCCCGAGCTCCTACAATGAGCAGTTCTTC CASGPSSYNEQFF
NA many TRBJ2-6 TRBV13 TGTGCCAGCAGCTCAGGGGACACTGGGGCCAACGTCCTGACTTTC CASSSGDTGANVLTF
TRBD1 many TRBJ1-5 TRBV6-9 TGTGCCAGCAGTTATTCGACAGGGGGAAGTGGAGTCAATCAGCCCCAGCATTTT CASSYSTGGSGVNQPQHF
NA many TRBJ2-3 TRBV11-2 TGTGCCAGCAGCTCCATCAGGCGCACAGATACGCAGTATTTT CASSSIRRTDTQYF
NA many TRBJ2-7 TRBV3-1 TGTGCCAGCAGCCAAGATACCTACGAGCAGTACTTC CASSQDTYEQYF
TRBD2 NA TRBJ2-5 TRBV7-8 TGTGCCAGCAGCGTGGTGACTAGCGGGAGGGGTGAGACCCAGTACTTC CASSVVTSGRGETQYF
NA NA TRBJ1-1 TRBV3-1 TGTGCCAGCAGCGGGTCACTGGTACACCTGAACACTGAAGCTTTCTTT CASSGSLVHLNTEAFF
NA NA TRBJ1-4 TRBV5-1 TGCGCCAGCAGGCAGGGGACCTCAAATGAAAAACTGTTTTTT CASRQGTSNEKLFF
NA many TRBJ2-2 TRBV18 TGTGCCACCACAATGGGGCCCAGGCAATTCACCGGGGAGCTGTTTTTT CATTMGPRQFTGELFF
TRBD1 many TRBJ1-1 TRBV2 TGTGCCAGCAGGGGACGACAGGGAACTGAAGCTTTCTTT CASRGRQGTEAFF
TRBD1 few TRBJ2-7 TRBV6-2/TRBV6-3 TGTGCCAGCAGCGACAGGGGAATGTACGAGCAGTACTTC CASSDRGMYEQYF
TRBD1 NA TRBJ1-1 TRBV2 TGTGCCAGCAGTGAGACAGGGGCCTACACTGAAGCTTTCTTT CASSETGAYTEAFF
NA NA TRBJ2-1 TRBV7-2 TGTGCCAGCAGCCCCGAGTCCTTGACTTACACTGAGCAGTTCTTC CASSPESLTYTEQFF
TRBD1 many TRBJ2-2 TRBV2 TGTGCCAGCACAGGGGGCCCGAACACCGGGGAGCTGTTTTTT CASTGGPNTGELFF
NA many TRBJ2-3 TRBV28 TGTGCCAGCAGTTTAAGGTCTTTAGATACGCAGTATTTT CASSLRSLDTQYF
NA many TRBJ2-5 TRBV28 TGTGCCAGCAAGGGCGGGAAAGGAGAGACCCAGTACTTC CASKGGKGETQYF
NA many TRBJ1-1 TRBV28 TGTGCCAGCAGTTTTGGCCAGAACACTGAAGCTTTCTTT CASSFGQNTEAFF
TRBD2 few TRBJ2-3 TRBV4-1 TGCGCCAGCAGCCAAGCTATTCCGGGACTAGCGGGAGTAGCGCAGTATTTT CASSQAIPGLAGVAQYF
TRBD2 few TRBJ2-2 TRBV11-2 TGTGCCAGCAGCTTCGGACTAGCGGGAAACGCCGGGGAGCTGTTTTTT CASSFGLAGNAGELFF
TRBD2 many TRBJ2-1 TRBV10-3 TGTGCCATCAGTAGACTAGCGGGAGGGCCAGGGGAGCAGTTCTTC CAISRLAGGPGEQFF
TRBD2 many TRBJ2-2 TRBV18 TGTGCCAGCTCACCACAGCGGGGACACACCGGGGAGCTGTTTTTT CASSPQRGHTGELFF
TRBD2 many TRBJ2-7 TRBV30 TGTGCCTGGAGTGCTAGCGGGGCACCCTACGAGCAGTACTTC CAWSASGAPYEQYF
NA NA TRBJ2-1 TRBV2 TGTGCCAGCAGTCGACGGGGACGGGACTACAATGAGCAGTTCTTC CASSRRGRDYNEQFF
TRBD1 many TRBJ1-4 TRBV6-5 TGTGCCAGCAGCAACGGACAGGGGGCTGAAAAACTGTTTTTT CASSNGQGAEKLFF
NA many TRBJ2-1 TRBV27 TGTGCCAGCAGTTTTGGACATCTTGTCAATGAGCAGTTCTTC CASSFGHLVNEQFF
NA NA TRBJ1-1 TRBV20-1 TGCAGTGCTAGGAAGGACAGCTCGAACACTGAAGCTTTCTTT CSARKDSSNTEAFF
NA NA TRBJ2-1 TRBV7-8 TGTGCCAGCAGCCCGCAGCGGCTCTCCTACAATGAGCAGTTCTTC CASSPQRLSYNEQFF
NA few TRBJ1-5 TRBV5-4 TGTGCCAGCAGCCCCTCCTGGGGGCTTAGCAATCAGCCCCAGCATTTT CASSPSWGLSNQPQHF
TRBD2 many TRBJ2-1 TRBV20-1 TGCAGTGCGACCTGGGGACTAGTTTCCTACAATGAGCAGTTCTTC CSATWGLVSYNEQFF
TRBD2 many TRBJ2-5 TRBV5-1 TGCGCCAGCAGCCCTGGGGTAGCGGGAGGAGGAGAGACCCAGTACTTC CASSPGVAGGGETQYF
NA many TRBJ1-1 TRBV3-1 TGTGCCAGCAGCCAAGATGTGGTAAGGAACACTGAAGCTTTCTTT CASSQDVVRNTEAFF
NA many TRBJ1-1 TRBV27 TGTGCCAGCAGCACCCACGGCACTGAAGCTTTCTTT CASSTHGTEAFF
NA many TRBJ1-1 TRBV5-1 TGCGCCAGCAGGGGTAACACTGAAGCTTTCTTT CASRGNTEAFF
TRBD1 many TRBJ1-1 TRBV12-3/TRBV12-4 TGTGCCAGCAGGCGACAGGGTAGCGGCACTGAAGCTTTCTTT CASRRQGSGTEAFF
TRBD2 few TRBJ2-1 TRBV5-6 TGTGCCAGCAGCTTGGTGGGACTAAGAGGCGAGCAGTTCTTC CASSLVGLRGEQFF
NA NA TRBJ2-1 TRBV19 TGTGCCAGTCTTAGCGGTATCGGCAATGAGCAGTTCTTC CASLSGIGNEQFF
TRBD2 many TRBJ2-1 TRBV27 TGTGCCAGCAACGGAAAGGAGGGCCTAGCGGGTAATGGGAATGAGCAGTTCTTC CASNGKEGLAGNGNEQFF
NA few TRBJ2-7 TRBV20-1 TGCAGTGCTAGAGTTGTAGGTCAGGGCGAGCAGTACTTC CSARVVGQGEQYF
NA many TRBJ1-6 TRBV28 TGTGCCAGCAGTTCTTCCGGGCAAGTGGGGTCACCCCTCCACTTT CASSSSGQVGSPLHF
NA many TRBJ1-5 TRBV27 TGTGCCAGCAGGGGCCGGGGGATCAGCAATCAGCCCCAGCATTTT CASRGRGISNQPQHF
TRBD1 few TRBJ1-5 TRBV6-5 TGTGCCAGCAGTTACCTAGACAGGGTCTATCAGCCCCAGCATTTT CASSYLDRVYQPQHF
TRBD2 many TRBJ2-2 TRBV27 TGTGCCAGCAGATATAAGGGACTAGCTGGCTTTGGGGAGCTGTTTTTT CASRYKGLAGFGELFF
NA few TRBJ2-7 TRBV20-1 TGCAGTGCTCGGCTCGCTTCCTACGAGCAGTACTTC CSARLASYEQYF
NA many TRBJ2-7 TRBV7-9 TGTGCCAGCAGCGCCAGGGTGGGCTACGAGCAGTACTTC CASSARVGYEQYF